The 32 T cell receptor beta chains below were found in one sample sequenced in a study of shared clonotypes between healthy human individuals (dated by TCRdb to between 2020 and 2021). CD8 naive samples consisted of CD45RO-negative cells that were positively selected for CCR7, yielding a CD45RA+CCR7+ population without TemRA cells. The library was made by the immunoSEQ multiplex PCR assay. TCRdb's version of the immuneACCESS table is confined to in-frame rearrangements and falls short of the full clone set. An unresolved V gene accounts for under half of the shortfall where checked; the remainder is of unknown origin. Within this sample are 1.5 million to 2.5 million clones, with about 95% of them counted one time only. The ten largest clones represent more than 0.9% of the sample. Input material: naive CD8+ T cells sorted from blood. The cell subset or site label, read with the paper, signifies: CD45RA+CCR7+. These receptors were taken from a man younger than 35 in good health.

This chain connects TRBV6-1 to TRBJ1-5; D is undetermined. The length of the CDR3 is 15 residues. Germline V gene data show CDR1 as MNHNS and CDR2 as SASEGT. V was trimmed by 3 bases and J by 2 bases, leaving 11 bases between them. CDR3 residues: CASSDLGIGNQPQHF. In DNA, the CDR3 is TGTGCCAGCAGTGACCTGGGGATCGGCAATCAGCCCCAGCATTTT.

The chain joins TRBV9 to TRBJ2-6; D remains unclear. The CDR3 has 16 residues. Trimming pared 4 bases from V and 4 bases from J, leaving 15 bases between. CDR1 and CDR2 from the germline V gene are SGDLS and YYNGEE. The CDR3 loop is CASSIPIGPGANVLTF. CDR3 sequence (DNA): TGTGCCAGCAGCATCCCGATCGGTCCCGGGGCCAACGTCCTGACTTTC.

This clone came up a few times. The V call is TRBV14, the J call TRBJ1-1, with a weak D call TRBD1 (6 bases). Trimming pared 2 bases from V and 11 bases from J, leaving 12 bases between. The CDR3 extends over 12 amino acids. Germline CDR1 is SGHDN and CDR2 is FVKESK. Here the CDR3 reads CASSQLQGFAFF. CDR3 DNA: TGTGCCAGCAGCCAACTACAGGGATTTGCTTTCTTT. The variable domain in full, with the rest retrieved from reference TRBV14 and TRBJ1-1, is EAGVTQFPSHSVIEKGQTVTLRCDPISGHDNLYWYRRVMGKEIKFLLHFVKESKQDESGMPNNRFLAERTGGTYSTLKVQPAELEDSGVYFCASSQLQGFAFFGQGTRLTVV.

This rearrangement joins TRBV6-5 to TRBJ2-1; D is ambiguous. Trimming left V 5 bases short and J 5 bases short, with 13 bases between. The CDR3 totals 14 residues. Looked up from germline, CDR1 is MNHEY and CDR2 is SVGAGI. CDR3 in DNA: TGTGCCAGCAGTACCGCAAGGCACGACAATGAGCAGTTCTTC. Amino acids: CASSTARHDNEQFF.

In this sample, this clone turned up once. V gene TRBV28 combines with J gene TRBJ2-1, with TRBD2 as a possible D gene (6 bases). Trimming removed 9 bases from V and 9 bases from J, with 24 bases in between. CDR1 is MDHEN, CDR2 SYDVKM, per germline. The CDR3 is made up of 15 amino acids. CDR3: CASSTRDDNWGEQFF. The CDR3 DNA sequence: TGTGCCAGTTCGACTAGGGATGACAACTGGGGTGAGCAGTTCTTC.

V gene TRBV7-9 combines with J gene TRBJ1-1; TRBD1 aligns across 11 bases. Germline V CDR1 and CDR2: SEHNR, FQNEAQ (reference sequence). This CDR3 has 17 amino acids. Trimming took 2 bases from V and 2 from J; bases not matched to a gene: 7. Here the CDR3 DNA reads TGTGCCAGCAGCTTACCGGGACAGGGGGATCCTAACACTGAAGCTTTCTTT. Translating it yields CASSLPGQGDPNTEAFF.

The gene calls are TRBV13 and TRBJ1-1; 8 bases line up with TRBD1. CDR1 and CDR2 from the germline V gene are PRHDT and FYEKMQ (reference sequence). The V gene end was trimmed by 5 bases and the J gene end by 5 bases; junction bases not matched to a gene: 10. CDR3 size: 15 residues. CDR3 sequence (DNA): TGTGCCAGCAGCAGGCCCGGACAGGGACGGACTGAAGCTTTCTTT. Translation: CASSRPGQGRTEAFF.

V gene TRBV7-6 combines with J gene TRBJ1-1; D is unresolved. The V end lost 0 bases, the J end lost 4 bases, and 6 bases lay between the germline ends. Germline CDR1 reads SGHVS; CDR2 reads FNYEAQ. The CDR3 length is 13 residues. The CDR3 DNA is TGTGCCAGCAGCTTAGCAATGGGCACTGAAGCTTTCTTT. Translation: CASSLAMGTEAFF.

The rearrangement links TRBV4-1 to TRBJ2-7, with TRBD2 identical over 9 bases. V lost 1 base, J lost 3 bases, and 10 bases stayed unmatched. CDR1 is MGHRA, CDR2 YSYEKL, per germline. The CDR3 runs to 17 residues. The CDR3 spells CASSQAGSGSSFYEQYF. CDR3 bases: TGCGCCAGCAGCCAAGCCGGTAGCGGGAGCTCTTTCTACGAGCAGTACTTC.

The chain joins TRBV29-1 to TRBJ2-5; 10 bases map to TRBD2. This CDR3 comprises 15 residues. Germline V gene lookup returns CDR1 SQVTM and CDR2 ANQGSEA. The V gene end was trimmed by 3 bases and the J gene end by 5 bases; junction bases not matched to a gene: 9. The CDR3 sequence is CSVDLIAGGTETQYF. Written as DNA, the CDR3 is TGCAGCGTTGACCTAATAGCGGGGGGCACGGAGACCCAGTACTTC.

V is TRBV30 and J is TRBJ2-7; no definite D call. Trimming stripped 0 bases from V and 7 bases from J, with 16 bases between. The CDR3 is 14 residues long. Germline V gene lookup returns CDR1 GTSNPN and CDR2 SVGIG (reference sequence). CDR3 sequence (DNA): TGTGCCTGGAGTGTACACTCCGACTTGCGGGAGCAGTACTTC. Translated: CAWSVHSDLREQYF.

The chain is built from TRBV5-6 and TRBJ2-7, with 14 bases aligning to TRBD2. The V and J ends lost 3 bases and 4 bases, in that order; junction bases with no gene match: 6. CDR1 and CDR2 (germline): SGHDT, YYEEEE. The CDR3 loop spans 16 amino acids. In DNA, the CDR3 is TGTGCCAGCAGCTCCGGGACTAGCGGGAGTCTGTACGAGCAGTACTTC. As protein: CASSSGTSGSLYEQYF. The whole variable domain, remainder taken from reference TRBV5-6 and TRBJ2-7, is DAGVTQSPTHLIKTRGQQVTLRCSPKSGHDTVSWYQQALGQGPQFIFQYYEEEERQRGNFPDRFSGHQFPNYSSELNVNALLLGDSALYLCASSSGTSGSLYEQYFGPGTRLTVT.

Notes on this clone: This same CDR3 is encoded by further DNA sequences in the sample. The chain is built from TRBV4-1 and TRBJ2-2; D uncertain. The germline gives CDR1 MGHRA, CDR2 YSYEKL. CDR3 length equals 13 residues. The germline V and J ends were trimmed by 4 bases and 1 base, with 4 bases remaining between them. The CDR3: CASSLGNTGELFF. The CDR3 DNA reads TGCGCCAGCAGCCTCGGGAACACCGGGGAGCTGTTTTTT.

The V call is TRBV4-3, the J call TRBJ2-1, with a weak D call TRBD1 (5 bases). V was shortened by 4 bases and J by 0 bases, with 13 bases between the two germline ends. The CDR3 is 16 residues long. Germline V CDR1 and CDR2: LGHNA, YSLEER. The CDR3 DNA is TGCGCCAGCAGCCGCATCCAGGGTACCTCCTACAATGAGCAGTTCTTC. Residues: CASSRIQGTSYNEQFF.

V gene TRBV28 combines with J gene TRBJ2-5; 7 bases are shared with TRBD1. V lost 3 bases and J lost 5; bases outside the gene matches: 18. Germline lookup yields CDR1 MDHEN and CDR2 SYDVKM. The CDR3 runs to 18 residues. The CDR3: CASSFPLTPQQGKETQYF. The CDR3 DNA sequence: TGTGCCAGCAGTTTTCCCCTAACCCCCCAACAGGGGAAGGAGACCCAGTACTTC.

This chain uses TRBV4-1 with TRBJ1-2, with 8 bases that match TRBD1. V gave up 0 bases and J gave up 10 bases; unmatched junction bases: 13. This CDR3 region has 16 residues. The germline gives CDR1 MGHRA, CDR2 YSYEKL. CDR3 sequence: CASSQDRIGQGGNYTF. In DNA, the CDR3 is TGCGCCAGCAGCCAAGATCGAATTGGACAGGGAGGGAACTACACCTTC.

The chain couples TRBV11-2 to TRBJ1-3; weak D call: TRBD1 (5 bases). The V gene lost 3 bases and the J gene lost 5 bases, with 17 bases spanning the gap. The CDR3 is 16 residues long. In germline, CDR1 is SGHAT, CDR2 FQNNGV. CDR3 sequence reads: CASSLGPRVNRNTIYF. CDR3 DNA sequence: TGTGCCAGCAGCTTGGGGCCCAGGGTCAACCGAAACACCATATATTTT.

The chain is built from TRBV11-1 and TRBJ1-1; D uncertain. CDR3 length: 12 residues. V lost 8 bases to trimming and J lost 1 base, with 8 bases between them. The V gene's germline CDR1 is SGHAT and CDR2 FQDESV (reference sequence). In DNA, the CDR3 is TGTGCCAGCGGGTTGGAGAACACTGAAGCTTTCTTT. Its translation is CASGLENTEAFF.

The genes are TRBV30 and TRBJ2-1; TRBD2 agrees at 10 bases. The trim removed 8 bases at V and 8 bases at J, leaving 12 bases unmatched. Per the germline V gene, CDR1 is GTSNPN and CDR2 is SVGIG (reference sequence). The CDR3 runs 14 residues. CDR3 sequence reads: CAQGGSSGSYEQFF. The CDR3 nucleotides are TGTGCCCAGGGGGGCTCTAGCGGGAGCTATGAGCAGTTCTTC.

The V and J genes are TRBV30 and TRBJ1-4; possible D gene TRBD1, 6 bases. Germline assignment: CDR1 GTSNPN and CDR2 SVGIG (reference sequence). The CDR3 is 12 amino acids. Trimming shortened V by 2 bases and J by 11 bases, and 12 bases separated the two germline ends. CDR3 region: CAWSIGTPKLFF. The CDR3 bases are TGTGCCTGGAGTATTGGGACACCTAAACTGTTTTTT.

The chain has TRBV7-9 and TRBJ1-5; D is ambiguous. Trimming removed 5 bases at V and 1 base at J, with 9 bases between. The CDR3 spans 14 residues. Germline-derived CDR1 and CDR2 are SEHNR and FQNEAQ (reference sequence). CDR3 amino acids: CASSPTVSNQPQHF. CDR3 nucleotide sequence: TGTGCCAGCAGCCCCACAGTGAGCAATCAGCCCCAGCATTTT.

With respect to this clone: The same CDR3 also results from other DNA sequences found in this sample. CDR3 protein: CASSIFGSTDTQYF. In DNA form, the CDR3 reads TGTGCCAGTAGTATATTTGGGTCCACAGATACGCAGTATTTT. The chain has TRBV19 and TRBJ2-3; D is uncertain. The V end was cut by 2 bases, the J end by 2 bases, with 8 bases between. The length of the CDR3 is 14 residues. Per germline, CDR1 LNHDA and CDR2 SQIVND (reference sequence).

This clone was detected only once. This chain connects TRBV27 to TRBJ1-5; D gene ambiguous. Germline loops: CDR1 MNHEY, CDR2 SMNVEV (reference sequence). V shed 5 bases and J shed 7 bases, with 15 bases lying between them. CDR3 length: 14 amino acids. CDR3: CASSPSGWSQPQHF. CDR3 coding DNA: TGTGCCAGCAGTCCCTCCGGTTGGAGCCAGCCCCAGCATTTT.

This chain links TRBV5-1 with TRBJ1-1; D may be TRBD1 (6 bases). The CDR3 totals 14 residues. V lost 3 bases and J lost 1, with 10 bases in between. Looked up from germline, CDR1 is SGHRS and CDR2 is YFSETQ. The CDR3 coding sequence is TGCGCCAGCAGCTACCGGACAGAGAACACTGAAGCTTTCTTT. Amino acid sequence: CASSYRTENTEAFF.

Only one count was recorded for this clone. This chain uses TRBV27 with TRBJ2-7; D is perhaps TRBD1 or TRBD2 (6 bases each). The CDR3 has 16 residues. Trimming pared 3 bases from V and 0 bases from J, leaving 15 bases between. Germline assignment: CDR1 MNHEY and CDR2 SMNVEV (reference sequence). CDR3 protein: CASSFGGGSPSYEQYF. The CDR3 bases are TGTGCCAGCAGTTTTGGAGGGGGGTCCCCCTCCTACGAGCAGTACTTC.

The chain joins TRBV15 to TRBJ1-1; weak D call: TRBD1 (6 bases). The germline V gene has CDR1 LNHNV and CDR2 YYDKDF (reference sequence). With 3 bases removed from V and 4 bases from J, the gap between germline ends came to 9 bases. The CDR3 is 13 amino acids. The CDR3, as DNA: TGTGCCACCAGCAGCCTCAGGGGCACTGAAGCTTTCTTT. It yields the protein CATSSLRGTEAFF.

This sequence joins TRBV7-9 and TRBJ1-2, with TRBD1 as a possible D gene (6 bases). Germline V gene lookup returns CDR1 SEHNR and CDR2 FQNEAQ (reference sequence). The CDR3 runs to 16 residues. V lost 5 bases, J lost 4 bases, and 20 bases lay in between. The CDR3 here is CASSHTLGGQGYGYTF. CDR3 nucleotides: TGTGCCAGCAGCCACACCCTGGGGGGGCAAGGCTATGGCTACACCTTC.

This chain joins TRBV5-6 and TRBJ2-7, with 9 bases aligning to TRBD1. The CDR3 runs to 16 residues. CDR1 is SGHDT and CDR2 is YYEEEE in the germline V gene. V shed 4 bases, J shed 2 bases, and the junction held 10 bases outside the gene matches. The CDR3 DNA reads as TGTGCCAGCAGCGCATTTACAGGGGGCACGGCCTACGAGCAGTACTTC. Amino acid sequence: CASSAFTGGTAYEQYF.

The rearrangement joins TRBV4-3 to TRBJ2-1, with TRBD2 identical over 7 bases. CDR1 and CDR2 (germline): LGHNA, YSLEER. This CDR3 has 16 amino acids. J gave up 5 bases and V 0 bases, and 7 bases lay outside the gene matches. The DNA for the CDR3 is TGCGCCAGCAGCCAAGATGGGCTAGCGGTCAACAATGAGCAGTTCTTC. Its protein product is CASSQDGLAVNNEQFF.

The count of this clone is one. The J gene is TRBJ2-3, the V gene TRBV27, with 8 bases fitting TRBD1. Germline loops: CDR1 MNHEY, CDR2 SMNVEV (reference sequence). V shed 2 bases, J shed 4 bases, and the junction held 2 bases outside the gene matches. The CDR3 runs 14 residues. CDR3 sequence: CASSLQGAADTQYF. The CDR3 DNA reads as TGTGCCAGCAGTTTACAGGGGGCAGCAGATACGCAGTATTTT.

For the CDR3, the DNA is TGTGCCAGCAGCGTAGAGGCTAGCGGGCTTGCCTACGAGCAGTACTTC. Protein: CASSVEASGLAYEQYF. The rearrangement links TRBV9 to TRBJ2-7; TRBD2 matches 8 bases. V lost 0 bases to trimming and J lost 2 bases; unmatched junction nucleotides: 7. The CDR3 extends over 16 amino acids. Germline lookup yields CDR1 SGDLS and CDR2 YYNGEE.

The V call is TRBV27, the J call TRBJ1-2; D may be TRBD1 (6 bases). V was shortened by 6 bases and J by 3 bases, with 14 bases between the two germline ends. The CDR3 consists of 14 residues. Germline CDR1 MNHEY, CDR2 SMNVEV (reference sequence). As DNA, the CDR3 is TGTGCCAGCAGCCCATCAACAGGGTACTATGGCTACACCTTC. Its translation: CASSPSTGYYGYTF.